This is a list of T cell receptor beta chains from one sample in a study of shared clonotypes between healthy human individuals. Assay: immunoSEQ multiplex PCR; the TCRdb copy retains only in-frame clones and omits some. The sample includes hundreds of thousands of clones, 90% to 96% seen only once; the top ten take 0.06%. Source material: naive CD4+ T cells sorted from blood. Receptors originate from a woman between 25 and 40 years old in good health. Each CDR3 is given with its conserved first and last residue. D genes are given only for firm matches. Part of the rows lack a size; the others show once, few, many or a class for expanded clones.

J gene,D gene,clone size,V gene,CDR3 protein,CDR3 DNA
TRBJ2-5,TRBD1,.,TRBV5-1,CASSRSGTGYQETQYF,TGCGCCAGCAGCCGATCCGGGACAGGGTACCAAGAGACCCAGTACTTC
TRBJ1-2,.,.,TRBV5-1,CASSLNGPGSSGYTF,TGCGCCAGCAGCTTGAATGGGCCAGGGTCTAGCGGCTACACCTTC
TRBJ2-5,TRBD2,.,TRBV18,CASSPFLAGGEETQYF,TGTGCCAGCTCACCTTTTCTAGCGGGAGGAGAAGAGACCCAGTACTTC
TRBJ2-1,.,once,TRBV5-6,CASSGNTAIHLFF,TGTGCCAGCAGCGGAAATACAGCTATCCATCTTTTCTTC
TRBJ2-3,TRBD2,.,TRBV28,CASSLQAGEVDTQYF,TGTGCCAGCAGTCTTCAAGCGGGAGAGGTAGATACGCAGTATTTT
TRBJ2-2,TRBD1,once,TRBV7-7,CASSPGTANTGELFF,TGTGCCAGCAGCCCGGGGACAGCGAACACCGGGGAGCTGTTTTTT
TRBJ2-1,.,.,TRBV4-1,CASSQEASKRGNEQFF,TGCGCCAGCAGCCAAGAGGCCAGTAAAAGGGGCAATGAGCAGTTCTTC
TRBJ2-2,.,once,TRBV7-6,CASSATANTGELFF,TGTGCCAGCAGCGCAACAGCGAACACCGGGGAGCTGTTTTTT
TRBJ1-2,.,.,TRBV14,CASSQVGIGGYTF,TGTGCCAGCAGCCAAGTAGGGATCGGTGGCTACACCTTC
TRBJ2-7,.,.,TRBV21-1,CASKREGRREQYF,TGTGCCAGCAAACGGGAGGGACGTCGCGAGCAGTACTTC